Following are 15 T cell receptor beta chains from one sample sequenced in a study of T cells in Graves' hyperthyroidism and ophthalmopathy. TCR beta CDR3 region amplification was performed from RNA transcripts. Primed by the HTBI set, a first-round RT-PCR was run on the TCR CDR3. TCRdb ran MiXCR on the multiplex PCR reads and lists one entry per CDR3 protein. The sample has nearly 600,000 distinct CDR3 sequences, approximately 15% seen once. Source material: blood. The receptors stem from a woman aged 18-29 years with Graves' ophthalmopathy.

This clonotype came up many times. This sequence joins TRBV7-8 and TRBJ2-7; perhaps D is TRBD1 or TRBD2 (5 bases each). The CDR3 contains 16 residues. From germline, CDR1 is SGHVS and CDR2 FQNEAQ. Deletions cut 2 bases from V and 7 bases from J, with 21 bases between. The CDR3 loop is CASSLWTTDAGGEQYF. The CDR3 bases are TGTGCCAGCAGCTTATGGACGACAGACGCAGGCGGGGAGCAGTACTTC. The full variable domain, with the rest looked up from reference TRBV7-8 and TRBJ2-7, is GAGVSQSPRYKVAKRGQDVALRCDPISGHVSLFWYQQALGQGPEFLTYFQNEAQLDKSGLPSDRFFAERPEGSVSTLKIQRTQQEDSAVYLCASSLWTTDAGGEQYFGPGTRLTVT.

This clonotype occurred many times. This rearrangement joins TRBV9 to TRBJ2-7; 9 bases fit TRBD1. In germline, CDR1 is SGDLS, CDR2 YYNGEE. CDR3 length: 16 amino acids. V lost 3 bases to trimming and J lost 5 bases; unmatched junction nucleotides: 12. Written as DNA, the CDR3 is TGTGCCAGCAGCGACGGGGGCCGGGACAGGGTCAACGAGCAGTACTTC. This codes for CASSDGGRDRVNEQYF.

Only a few counts were recorded for this clonotype. This sequence joins TRBV5-4 and TRBJ1-2, with 8 bases fitting TRBD1. In germline, CDR1 is SGHNT, CDR2 YYREEE (reference sequence). Unmatched junction bases numbered 14, after V lost 4 bases and J lost 6 bases. The CDR3 sequence is 16 residues long. The CDR3 DNA sequence: TGTGCCAGCAGCACCCCAACCAGGGGGCTCGACCATGGCTACACCTTC. Amino acids: CASSTPTRGLDHGYTF.

This clonotype was counted many times. This chain joins TRBV28 and TRBJ2-7, with D possibly being TRBD1 or TRBD2 (6 bases each). The CDR3 totals 16 residues. Per the germline V gene, CDR1 is MDHEN and CDR2 is SYDVKM. Trimming shortened V by 7 bases and J by 4 bases, and 23 bases separated the two germline ends. The CDR3 nucleotides read TGTGCCAGCATCTCTGTGGGGGGCCCTAAATGGTACGAGCAGTACTTC. It encodes CASISVGGPKWYEQYF.

In regard to this clonotype: A read error may be the cause here, since a much bigger clone is one base away. This chain joins TRBV28 and TRBJ2-7; TRBD1 aligns across 7 bases. CDR1 and CDR2 from the germline V gene are MDHEN and SYDVKM. The CDR3 loop spans 15 amino acids. The trim removed 6 bases at V and 2 bases at J, leaving 10 bases unmatched. The CDR3 DNA reads as TGTGCCAGCAGCCCTAGGGAGACAGGGACCTACGAGCAGTACTTC. This codes for CASSPRETGTYEQYF.

This clonotype was counted a few times. The chain is built from TRBV6-1 and TRBJ1-2, with TRBD1 matching over 9 bases. The CDR3 spans 13 residues. V dropped 4 bases and J dropped 8; count of bases not matched to a gene: 5. CDR1 is MNHNS and CDR2 is SASEGT in the germline V gene. For the CDR3, the DNA is TGTGCCAGCAGTGGACAGGGGGGAGACGGCTACACCTTC. Encoded protein: CASSGQGGDGYTF.

This rearrangement joins TRBV19 to TRBJ1-2; D gene uncertain. This CDR3 is built from 12 residues. Germline values: CDR1 LNHDA, CDR2 SQIVND (reference sequence). The V gene lost 10 bases and the J gene lost 8 bases, with 17 bases spanning the gap. CDR3 sequence: CATNTGVSGYTF. CDR3 DNA: TGTGCCACCAACACCGGAGTTTCGGGCTACACCTTC. The variable domain in full, completed from reference TRBV19 and TRBJ1-2, reads DGGITQSPKYLFRKEGQNVTLSCEQNLNHDAMYWYRQDPGQGLRLIYYSQIVNDFQKGDIAEGYSVSREKKESFPLTVTSAQKNPTAFYLCATNTGVSGYTFGSGTRLTVV.

In this sample, this clonotype turned up a few times. This chain joins TRBV7-3 and TRBJ2-1; D not resolved. Deletions cut 1 base from V and 4 bases from J, with 11 bases between. Germline V lookup: CDR1 SGHTA, CDR2 FQGTGA. This CDR3 is 15 amino acids long. The CDR3 spells CASSLIVVSYNEQFF. CDR3 bases: TGTGCCAGCAGCTTAATAGTAGTTTCTTACAATGAGCAGTTCTTC.

There are a few counts of this clonotype. The V call is TRBV10-3, the J call TRBJ2-7; the D is unclear. CDR3 length: 12 residues. V gave up 3 bases and J gave up 2 bases, with 5 bases separating them. Germline CDR1 is ENHRY and CDR2 is SYGVKD. The CDR3 sequence: CAISDSTYEQYF. CDR3 DNA: TGTGCCATCAGTGATTCCACCTACGAGCAGTACTTC.

J is TRBJ2-1 and V is TRBV20-1; possible D gene TRBD2, 6 bases. V lost 3 bases and J 6 bases, leaving 12 bases between the germline ends. Germline V gene data show CDR1 as DFQATT and CDR2 as SNEGSKA (reference sequence). CDR3 length: 13 residues. CDR3 protein: CSARVADRNEQFF. The CDR3 DNA follows: TGCAGTGCTAGGGTAGCGGACCGCAATGAGCAGTTCTTC.

This clonotype was recorded at least ten times. V gene TRBV7-8 combines with J gene TRBJ1-6; D is uncertain. The V end lost 1 base, the J end lost 8 bases, and 9 bases lay between the germline ends. The germline gives CDR1 SGHVS, CDR2 FQNEAQ. The length of the CDR3 is 14 residues. CDR3 region: CASSLGVADSPLHF. In DNA, the CDR3 is TGTGCCAGCAGCTTAGGCGTAGCGGATTCACCCCTCCACTTT.

There are many counts of this clonotype. V gene TRBV27 combines with J gene TRBJ1-2, with no clear D. With 1 base removed from V and 0 bases from J, the gap between germline ends came to 9 bases. Germline CDR1 reads MNHEY; CDR2 reads SMNVEV (reference sequence). This CDR3 has 15 amino acids. This CDR3 is CASSLWAGANYGYTF. The CDR3 region has the DNA TGTGCCAGCAGTTTATGGGCAGGAGCTAACTATGGCTACACCTTC.

This chain uses TRBV6-4 with TRBJ1-2; D is uncertain. Trimming left V 0 bases short and J 8 bases short, with 10 bases between. Looked up from germline, CDR1 is MRHNA and CDR2 is SNTAGT. This CDR3 has 13 amino acids. CDR3 sequence reads: CASSDSRQNGYTF. In nucleotides, the CDR3 is TGTGCCAGCAGTGACTCACGTCAGAACGGCTACACCTTC.

This clonotype has a count of ten or more. The CDR3 nucleotides are TGTGCCAGCAGCTCCCAATTTACAGGGGGCAAGGACACCATATATTTT. Translation gives CASSSQFTGGKDTIYF. The V gene is TRBV28, the J gene TRBJ1-3, with 9 positions matching TRBD1. V was clipped by 6 bases and J by 8 bases; unmatched bases: 14. Per germline, CDR1 MDHEN and CDR2 SYDVKM. The CDR3 totals 16 residues.

The V call is TRBV7-3, the J call TRBJ2-3; D unclear. CDR3 length equals 14 residues. In germline, CDR1 is SGHTA, CDR2 FQGTGA. Trimming removed 5 bases from V and 6 bases from J, with 15 bases in between. CDR3 bases: TGTGCCAGCAGCCAATCTCCTGAGGAGGATACGCAGTATTTT. Translation: CASSQSPEEDTQYF. Using reference TRBV7-3 and TRBJ2-3 for the parts outside the CDR3, the full variable domain is GAGVSQTPSNKVTEKGKYVELRCDPISGHTALYWYRQSLGQGPEFLIYFQGTGAADDSGLPNDRFFAVRPEGSVSTLKIQRTERGDSAVYLCASSQSPEEDTQYFGPGTRLTVL.